This record looks at one TCR beta chain sequence and its context. No antigen is known for it. The CDR3 loop spans 16 amino acids. J was trimmed by 0 bases and V by 6 bases; bases with no gene match: 7. The V gene's germline CDR1 is MNHNY and CDR2 SVGAGI (reference sequence). This table comes from immunoSEQ multiplex PCR, and its TCRdb copy is limited to in-frame clones, with some not included. The sample yields about 30,000 clones, 65% to 85% seen once. The data stem from a study of PD-1 blockade in classical Hodgkin lymphoma. Study-wide points: Newly diagnosed patients reportedly had lower baseline TCR diversity than healthy donors. Baseline diversity resembling that of newly diagnosed patients was seen in complete responders.

Regarding time point: cycle 4 day 1 (C4D1), after six to seven weeks of nivolumab. Brentuximab vedotin exposure varied among the patients, all of whom had relapsed after autologous stem cell transplantation. Starting with thawed PBMCs, CD4+ T cells were purified by magnetic negative selection. This sequence originates from a human donor with classical Hodgkin lymphoma. The V gene is TRBV6-6, the J gene TRBJ2-7; TRBD2 aligns across 11 bases. The sequenced sample was CD4+ T cells from blood, obtained before the fourth cycle of nivolumab. CDR3 loop: CASSPRGTSGSYEQYF. In DNA, the CDR3 is TGTGCCAGCAGCCCCAGGGGGACTAGCGGCTCCTACGAGCAGTACTTC.